The following is a T cell receptor beta chain sequence with its context. The target antigen is unknown. This entry belongs to a study of a mutant IDH1 vaccine in newly diagnosed glioma. Study-level information: Eight vaccine injections were given to patients in weeks 1, 3, 5, 7, 11, 15, 19 and 23. Treated individuals were around 62% male and roughly 38% female, averaging roughly 44 years of age. The earlier regimen, radiotherapy, temozolomide, or both, was most often both.

Libraries were prepared by immunoSEQ multiplex PCR; TCRdb keeps only in-frame clonotypes and omits some of them. The repertoire has about 28,000 clones, around 84% of them found once; the top ten carry roughly 18%. Time point indicated: week 23, last vaccination. Doses comprised 300 ug of mutant IDH1 20-mer peptide each, plus topical imiquimod. Sequenced material: PBMCs, taken from a glioma patient whose treatment included an IDH1 peptide vaccine. The receptor's source is a woman between 25 and 40 years old with glioma.

The DNA for the CDR3 is TGTGCCAGCAGTGAGTGGGGGGCGGGAGGCTACACCTTC. Its protein product is CASSEWGAGGYTF. The J gene is TRBJ1-2, the V gene TRBV2; maybe TRBD1 (6 bases). The CDR3 has 13 residues. V lost 3 bases to trimming and J lost 8 bases, with 13 bases between them. Looked up from germline, CDR1 is SNHLY and CDR2 is FYNNEI.